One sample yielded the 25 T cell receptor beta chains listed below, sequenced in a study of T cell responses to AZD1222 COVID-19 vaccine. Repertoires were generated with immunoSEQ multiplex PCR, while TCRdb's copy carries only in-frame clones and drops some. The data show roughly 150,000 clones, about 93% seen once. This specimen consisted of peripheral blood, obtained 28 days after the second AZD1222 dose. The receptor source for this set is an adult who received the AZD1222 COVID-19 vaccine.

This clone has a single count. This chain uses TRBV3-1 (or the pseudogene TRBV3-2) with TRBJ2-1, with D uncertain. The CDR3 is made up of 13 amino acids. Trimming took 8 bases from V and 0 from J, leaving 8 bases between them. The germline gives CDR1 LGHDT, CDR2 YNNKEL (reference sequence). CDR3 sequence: CASGQSSYNEQFF. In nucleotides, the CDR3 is TGTGCCAGCGGGCAGAGCTCCTACAATGAGCAGTTCTTC.

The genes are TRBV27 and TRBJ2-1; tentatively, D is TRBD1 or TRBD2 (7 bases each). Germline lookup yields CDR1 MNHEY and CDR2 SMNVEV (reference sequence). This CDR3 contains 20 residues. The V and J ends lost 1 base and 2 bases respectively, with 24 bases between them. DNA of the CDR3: TGTGCCAGCAGTTTATATCGGGTTACCGTCCCAGGGGGGGCCTACAATGAGCAGTTCTTC. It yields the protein CASSLYRVTVPGGAYNEQFF.

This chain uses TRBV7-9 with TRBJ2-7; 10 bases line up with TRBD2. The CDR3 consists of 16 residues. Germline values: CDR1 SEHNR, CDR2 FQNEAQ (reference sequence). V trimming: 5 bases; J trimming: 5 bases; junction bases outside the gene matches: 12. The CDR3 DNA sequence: TGTGCCAGCAGCCAGAATAGCGGGGGGCGCCGGAACGAGCAGTACTTC. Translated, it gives CASSQNSGGRRNEQYF.

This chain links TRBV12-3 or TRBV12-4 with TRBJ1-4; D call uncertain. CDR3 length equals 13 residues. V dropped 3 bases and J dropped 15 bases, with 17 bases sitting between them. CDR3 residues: CASSLNSARELFF. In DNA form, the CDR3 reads TGTGCCAGCAGTTTGAATTCCGCTAGAGAGTTGTTTTTT.

The CDR3 region has the DNA TGTGCCAGCAGCGCCGGTGGGGGGTCAGATACGCAGTATTTT. Its protein is CASSAGGGSDTQYF. The chain combines TRBV9 with TRBJ2-3; the D gene is possibly TRBD2 (6 bases). The CDR3 is 14 amino acids. Trimming pared 3 bases from V and 4 bases from J, leaving 12 bases between. Germline CDR1 is SGDLS and CDR2 is YYNGEE.

CDR3 DNA sequence: TGTGCCAGCAGCGAAGGGTTTCCCCCAGGGGGGCGTCAGGGCTACACCTTC. Translating it yields CASSEGFPPGGRQGYTF. The gene calls are TRBV4-2 and TRBJ1-2; 7 nucleotides line up with TRBD1. This CDR3 has 17 amino acids. V trimming: 5 bases; J trimming: 8 bases; junction bases outside the gene matches: 20. The germline CDR1 and CDR2 sequences are LGHNA and YNFKEQ.

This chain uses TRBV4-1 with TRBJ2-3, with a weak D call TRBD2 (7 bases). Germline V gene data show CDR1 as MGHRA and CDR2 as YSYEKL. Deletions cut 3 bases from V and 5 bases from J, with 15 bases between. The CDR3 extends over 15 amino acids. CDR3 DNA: TGCGCCAGCAGCCAGGGGGGGGCCTTGGAAGATACGCAGTATTTT. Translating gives CASSQGGALEDTQYF.

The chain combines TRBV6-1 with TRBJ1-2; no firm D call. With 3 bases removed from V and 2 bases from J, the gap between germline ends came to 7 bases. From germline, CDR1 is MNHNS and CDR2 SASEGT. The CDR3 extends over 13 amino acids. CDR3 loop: CASSDSGNYGYTF. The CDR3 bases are TGTGCCAGCAGTGACAGTGGGAACTATGGCTACACCTTC.

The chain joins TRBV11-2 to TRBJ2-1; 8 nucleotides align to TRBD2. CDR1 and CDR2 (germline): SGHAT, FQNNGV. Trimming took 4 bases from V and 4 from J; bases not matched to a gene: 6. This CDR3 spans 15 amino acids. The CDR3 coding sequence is TGTGCCAGCAGCTCCGCGGGGGGCCTTTACAATGAGCAGTTCTTC. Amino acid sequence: CASSSAGGLYNEQFF.

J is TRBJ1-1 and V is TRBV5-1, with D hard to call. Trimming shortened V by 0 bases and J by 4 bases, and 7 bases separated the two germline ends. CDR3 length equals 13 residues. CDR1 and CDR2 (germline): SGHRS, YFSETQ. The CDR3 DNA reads TGCGCCAGCAGCTTGGAAGAGGGCACTGAAGCTTTCTTT. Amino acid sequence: CASSLEEGTEAFF.

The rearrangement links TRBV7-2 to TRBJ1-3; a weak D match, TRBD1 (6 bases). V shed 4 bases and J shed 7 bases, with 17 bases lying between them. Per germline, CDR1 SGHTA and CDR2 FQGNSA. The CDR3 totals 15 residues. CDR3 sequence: CASSSDRSIGNTIYF. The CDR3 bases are TGTGCCAGCAGCTCGGACAGATCGATTGGTAACACCATATATTTT.

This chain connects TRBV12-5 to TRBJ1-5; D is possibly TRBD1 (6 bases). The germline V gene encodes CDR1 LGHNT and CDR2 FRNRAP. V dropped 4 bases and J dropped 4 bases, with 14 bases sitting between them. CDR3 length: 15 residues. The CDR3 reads CASGSDRSRNQPQHF. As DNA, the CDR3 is TGTGCTAGTGGTTCAGACAGGTCTAGGAATCAGCCCCAGCATTTT.

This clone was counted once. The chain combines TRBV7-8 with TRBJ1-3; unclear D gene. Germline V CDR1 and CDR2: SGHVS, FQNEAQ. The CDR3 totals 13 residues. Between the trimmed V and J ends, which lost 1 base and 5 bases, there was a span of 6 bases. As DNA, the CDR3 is TGTGCCAGCAGCTTAGTTCCTCGAAACACCATATATTTT. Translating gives CASSLVPRNTIYF.

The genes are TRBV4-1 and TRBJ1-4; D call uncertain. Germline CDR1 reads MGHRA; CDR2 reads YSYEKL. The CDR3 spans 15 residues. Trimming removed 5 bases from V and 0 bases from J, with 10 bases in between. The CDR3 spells CASSTQLATNEKLFF. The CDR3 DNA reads TGCGCCAGCAGCACCCAGCTAGCAACTAATGAAAAACTGTTTTTT.

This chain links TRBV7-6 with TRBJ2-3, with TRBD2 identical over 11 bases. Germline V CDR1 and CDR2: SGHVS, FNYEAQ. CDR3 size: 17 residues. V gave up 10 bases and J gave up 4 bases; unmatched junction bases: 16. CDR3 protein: CATHDLAGGVSSDTQYF. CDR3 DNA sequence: TGTGCCACTCATGACCTAGCGGGGGGCGTATCTTCAGATACGCAGTATTTT. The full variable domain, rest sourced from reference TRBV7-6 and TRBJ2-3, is GAGVSQSPRYKVTKRGQDVALRCDPISGHVSLYWYRQALGQGPEFLTYFNYEAQQDKSGLPNDRFSAERPEGSISTLTIQRTEQRDSAMYRCATHDLAGGVSSDTQYFGPGTRLTVL.

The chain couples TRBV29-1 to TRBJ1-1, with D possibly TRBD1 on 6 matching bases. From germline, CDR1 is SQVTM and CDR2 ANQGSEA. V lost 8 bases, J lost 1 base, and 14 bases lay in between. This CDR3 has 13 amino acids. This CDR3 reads CSTHPTGNTEAFF. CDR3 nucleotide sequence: TGCAGCACCCACCCGACAGGGAACACTGAAGCTTTCTTT.

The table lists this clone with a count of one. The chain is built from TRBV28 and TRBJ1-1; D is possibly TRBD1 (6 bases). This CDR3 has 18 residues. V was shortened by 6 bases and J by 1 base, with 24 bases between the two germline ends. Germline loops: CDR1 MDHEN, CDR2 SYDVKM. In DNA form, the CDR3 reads TGTGCCAGCAGAGCCCGTTCCCTCAAGGGGGGAGAGAACACTGAAGCTTTCTTT. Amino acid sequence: CASRARSLKGGENTEAFF. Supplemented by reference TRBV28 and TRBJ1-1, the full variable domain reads DVKVTQSSRYLVKRTGEKVFLECVQDMDHENMFWYRQDPGLGLRLIYFSYDVKMKEKGDIPEGYSVSREKKERFSLILESASTNQTSMYLCASRARSLKGGENTEAFFGQGTRLTVV.

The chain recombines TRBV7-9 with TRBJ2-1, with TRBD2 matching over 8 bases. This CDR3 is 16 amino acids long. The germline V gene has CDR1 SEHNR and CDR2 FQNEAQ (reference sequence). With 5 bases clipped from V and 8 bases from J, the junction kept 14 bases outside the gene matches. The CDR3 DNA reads TGTGCCAGCAGCCTGGCCGGGGGGGGATTCCTGGATGAGCAGTTCTTC. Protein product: CASSLAGGGFLDEQFF.

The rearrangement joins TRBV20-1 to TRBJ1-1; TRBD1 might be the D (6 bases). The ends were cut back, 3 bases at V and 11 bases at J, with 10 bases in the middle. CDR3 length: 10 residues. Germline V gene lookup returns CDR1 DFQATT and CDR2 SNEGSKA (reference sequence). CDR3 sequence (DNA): TGCAGTGCTAGCTGGACAGTTGCTTTCTTT. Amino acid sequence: CSASWTVAFF.

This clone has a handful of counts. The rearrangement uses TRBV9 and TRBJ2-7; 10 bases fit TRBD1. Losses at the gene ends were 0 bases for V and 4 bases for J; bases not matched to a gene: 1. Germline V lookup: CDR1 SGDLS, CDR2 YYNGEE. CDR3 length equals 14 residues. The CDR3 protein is CASSVGDRGYEQYF. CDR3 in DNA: TGTGCCAGCAGCGTAGGGGACAGGGGTTACGAGCAGTACTTC.

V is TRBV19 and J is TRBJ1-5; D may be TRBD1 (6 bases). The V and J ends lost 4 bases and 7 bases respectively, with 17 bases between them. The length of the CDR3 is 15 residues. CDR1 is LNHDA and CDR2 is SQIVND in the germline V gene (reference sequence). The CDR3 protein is CASSNRQVRTQPQHF. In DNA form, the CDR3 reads TGTGCCAGTAGTAATCGACAGGTTCGGACACAGCCCCAGCATTTT. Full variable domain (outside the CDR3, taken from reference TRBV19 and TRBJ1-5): DGGITQSPKYLFRKEGQNVTLSCEQNLNHDAMYWYRQDPGQGLRLIYYSQIVNDFQKGDIAEGYSVSREKKESFPLTVTSAQKNPTAFYLCASSNRQVRTQPQHFGDGTRLSIL.

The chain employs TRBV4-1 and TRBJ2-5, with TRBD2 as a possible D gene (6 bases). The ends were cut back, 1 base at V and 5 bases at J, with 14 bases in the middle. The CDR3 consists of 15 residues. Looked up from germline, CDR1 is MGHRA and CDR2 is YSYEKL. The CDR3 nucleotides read TGCGCCAGCAGCCAAGTTGCGGGACCCGCGGAGACCCAGTACTTC. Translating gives CASSQVAGPAETQYF.

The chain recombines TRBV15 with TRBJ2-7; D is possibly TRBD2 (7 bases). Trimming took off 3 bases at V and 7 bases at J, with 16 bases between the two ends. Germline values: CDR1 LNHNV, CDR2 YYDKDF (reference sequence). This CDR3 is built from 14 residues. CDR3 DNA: TGTGCCACCAGCAGCCGTCGGGGGGCGAAGGAGCAGTACTTC. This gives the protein CATSSRRGAKEQYF.

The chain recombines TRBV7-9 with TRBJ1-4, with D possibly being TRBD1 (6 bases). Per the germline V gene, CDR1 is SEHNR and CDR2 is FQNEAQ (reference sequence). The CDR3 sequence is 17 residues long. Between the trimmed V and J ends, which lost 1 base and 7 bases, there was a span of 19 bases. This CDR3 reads CASSLGTRGGSREKLFF. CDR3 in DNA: TGTGCCAGCAGCTTAGGAACGAGGGGGGGCTCGCGTGAAAAACTGTTTTTT. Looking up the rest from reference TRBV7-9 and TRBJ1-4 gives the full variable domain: DTGVSQNPRHKITKRGQNVTFRCDPISEHNRLYWYRQTLGQGPEFLTYFQNEAQLEKSRLLSDRFSAERPKGSFSTLEIQRTEQGDSAMYLCASSLGTRGGSREKLFFGSGTQLSVL.

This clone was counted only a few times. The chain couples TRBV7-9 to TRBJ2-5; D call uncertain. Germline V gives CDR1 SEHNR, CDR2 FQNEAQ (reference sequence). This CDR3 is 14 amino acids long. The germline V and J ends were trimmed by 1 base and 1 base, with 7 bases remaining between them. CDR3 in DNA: TGTGCCAGCAGCTTAGTTAACAGCCAAGAGACCCAGTACTTC. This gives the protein CASSLVNSQETQYF. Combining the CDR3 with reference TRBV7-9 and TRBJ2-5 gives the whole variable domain DTGVSQNPRHKITKRGQNVTFRCDPISEHNRLYWYRQTLGQGPEFLTYFQNEAQLEKSRLLSDRFSAERPKGSFSTLEIQRTEQGDSAMYLCASSLVNSQETQYFGPGTRLLVL.